This note documents a single TCR beta chain sequence. The antigen is not known. The whole isolated RNA underwent reverse transcription, so sequencing captured expressed TCRB transcripts. Measured with immunoSEQ multiplex PCR; TCRdb has only the in-frame clones, and not every one. Among a few hundred thousand clones listed, roughly 22% were seen once. These data are taken from a study of beta chain features in type 1 diabetes. Overall study results and limits: HLA influence on TCRB rearrangement stayed unresolved here. Shorter TCRB CDR3s, moderately but significantly so, were found in Type 1 diabetes patients in all four CD4+ subsets.

What was sequenced was naive CD4+ T cells from blood. This clonotype was obtained from a woman in her 40s with type 1 diabetes.

The CDR3 region is CASSDRDYSPLHF. The CDR3 coding sequence is TGTGCCAGCAGTGACAGGGATTATTCACCCCTCCACTTT. The chain is built from TRBV6-1 and TRBJ1-6, with D tentatively TRBD1 (5 bases). CDR3 length: 13 residues. The germline CDR1 and CDR2 sequences are MNHNS and SASEGT. V gave up 3 bases and J gave up 8 bases, with 8 bases separating them.